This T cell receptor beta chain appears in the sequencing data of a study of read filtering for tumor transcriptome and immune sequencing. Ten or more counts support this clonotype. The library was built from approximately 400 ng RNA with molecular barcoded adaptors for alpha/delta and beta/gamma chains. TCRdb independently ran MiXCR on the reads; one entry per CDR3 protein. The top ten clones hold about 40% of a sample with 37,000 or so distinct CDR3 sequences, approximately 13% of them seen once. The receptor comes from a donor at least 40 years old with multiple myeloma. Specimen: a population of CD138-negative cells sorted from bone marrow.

The CDR3 spells CASSYRTSGANEQFF. In nucleotides, the CDR3 is TGTGCCAGCAGTTACAGGACTAGCGGAGCCAATGAGCAGTTCTTC. The chain has TRBV6-5 and TRBJ2-1; 10 nucleotides line up with TRBD2. V shed 2 bases, J shed 6 bases, and the junction held 4 bases outside the gene matches. Looked up from germline, CDR1 is MNHEY and CDR2 is SVGAGI. CDR3 length: 15 amino acids.